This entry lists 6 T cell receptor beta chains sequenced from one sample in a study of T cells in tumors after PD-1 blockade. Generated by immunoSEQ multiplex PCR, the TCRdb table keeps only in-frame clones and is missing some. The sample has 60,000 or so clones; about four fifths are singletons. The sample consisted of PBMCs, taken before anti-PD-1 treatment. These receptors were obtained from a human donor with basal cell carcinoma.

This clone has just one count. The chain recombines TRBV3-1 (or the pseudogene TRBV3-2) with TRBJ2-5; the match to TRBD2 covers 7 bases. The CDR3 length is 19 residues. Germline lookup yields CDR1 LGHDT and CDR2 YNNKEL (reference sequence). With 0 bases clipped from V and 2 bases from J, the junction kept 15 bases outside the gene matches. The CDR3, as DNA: TGTGCCAGCAGCCAAGACCTTAATCGGGGGGTATTCGGGCAAGAGACCCAGTACTTC. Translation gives CASSQDLNRGVFGQETQYF.

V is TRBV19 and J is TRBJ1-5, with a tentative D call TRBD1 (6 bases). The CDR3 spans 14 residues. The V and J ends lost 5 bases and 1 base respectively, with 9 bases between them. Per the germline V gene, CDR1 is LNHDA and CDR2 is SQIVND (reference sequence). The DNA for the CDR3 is TGTGCCAGTAGTCCCGGACAGAGCAATCAGCCCCAGCATTTT. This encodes CASSPGQSNQPQHF.

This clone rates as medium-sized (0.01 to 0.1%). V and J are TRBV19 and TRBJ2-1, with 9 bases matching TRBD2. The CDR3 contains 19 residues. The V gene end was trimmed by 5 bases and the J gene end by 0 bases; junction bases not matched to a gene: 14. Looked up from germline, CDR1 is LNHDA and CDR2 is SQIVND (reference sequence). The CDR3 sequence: CASSPPLVAGVFSYNEQFF. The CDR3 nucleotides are TGTGCCAGTAGTCCACCGTTGGTAGCGGGGGTTTTCTCCTACAATGAGCAGTTCTTC.

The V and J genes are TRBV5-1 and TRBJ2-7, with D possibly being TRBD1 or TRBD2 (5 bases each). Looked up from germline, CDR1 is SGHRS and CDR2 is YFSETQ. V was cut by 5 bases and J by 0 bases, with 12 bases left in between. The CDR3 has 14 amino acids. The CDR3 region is CASSGDASSYEQYF. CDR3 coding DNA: TGCGCCAGCAGTGGGGACGCGAGCTCCTACGAGCAGTACTTC.

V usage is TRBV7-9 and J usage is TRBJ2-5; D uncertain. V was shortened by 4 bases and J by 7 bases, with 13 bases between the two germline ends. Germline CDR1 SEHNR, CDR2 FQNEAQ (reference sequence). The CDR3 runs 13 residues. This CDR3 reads CASSSGSATTQYF. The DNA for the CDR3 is TGTGCCAGCAGCTCGGGCTCCGCTACGACCCAGTACTTC.

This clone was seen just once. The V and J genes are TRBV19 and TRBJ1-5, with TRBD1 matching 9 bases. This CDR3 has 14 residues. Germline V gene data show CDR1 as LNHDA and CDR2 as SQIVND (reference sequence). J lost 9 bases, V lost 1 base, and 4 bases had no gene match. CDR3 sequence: CASSIGDRVRPQHF. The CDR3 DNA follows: TGTGCCAGTAGTATAGGGGACAGGGTGCGGCCCCAGCATTTT.